The 13 T cell receptor beta chains in this list originate from one sample, sequenced in a study of identical twins. TCRdb passed the 5' RACE reads through MiXCR, listing each CDR3 protein once. The profile covers about 240,000 distinct CDR3 sequences, with 6% to 8% appearing a single time and over 5% taken by the ten largest. The sample was also reused in another study, on yellow fever vaccine responses in identical twins.

Source material: CD8+ T cells sorted from blood. These receptors were obtained from a woman aged 18-29 years in good health.

Many counts were recorded for this clonotype. The chain couples TRBV10-3 to TRBJ2-7; 15 positions match TRBD2. V lost 5 bases, J lost 2 bases, and 13 bases stayed unmatched. The CDR3 contains 19 residues. Looked up from germline, CDR1 is ENHRY and CDR2 is SYGVKD. CDR3 nucleotides: TGTGCCATCAGTCACTCTCCGGGACTAGCGGGAGGAAAAGCCTACGAGCAGTACTTC. It is translated as CAISHSPGLAGGKAYEQYF.

This clonotype was counted at least ten times. The genes are TRBV27 and TRBJ1-2; D unclear. Looked up from germline, CDR1 is MNHEY and CDR2 is SMNVEV (reference sequence). The V and J ends lost 2 bases and 0 bases respectively, with 13 bases between them. The CDR3 extends over 16 amino acids. CDR3 region: CASSLRQPIPNYGYTF. CDR3 sequence (DNA): TGTGCCAGCAGTTTAAGGCAGCCCATTCCTAACTATGGCTACACCTTC.

This clonotype has ten or more counts. The V gene is TRBV2, the J gene TRBJ2-7; D is unclear. Germline CDR1 is SNHLY and CDR2 is FYNNEI. The CDR3 has 13 residues. V lost 1 base and J lost 3, with 7 bases in between. The DNA of the CDR3 is TGTGCCAGCAGTGAAGGTGGTTTCTACGAGCAGTACTTC. Its protein product is CASSEGGFYEQYF. Filled out from reference TRBV2 and TRBJ2-7, the complete variable domain reads EPEVTQTPSHQVTQMGQEVILRCVPISNHLYFYWYRQILGQKVEFLVSFYNNEISEKSEIFDDQFSVERPDGSNFTLKIRSTKLEDSAMYFCASSEGGFYEQYFGPGTRLTVT.

There are a few counts of this clonotype. V is TRBV24-1 and J is TRBJ2-1; 15 nucleotides match TRBD2. Germline V gene sequence: CDR1 KGHDR, CDR2 SFDVKD. The V and J ends lost 4 bases and 0 bases, in that order; junction bases with no gene match: 6. The CDR3 length is 19 residues. DNA of the CDR3: TGTGCCACCAGTGACTCGGGACTAGCGGGAGGCCCCTCCTACAATGAGCAGTTCTTC. This codes for CATSDSGLAGGPSYNEQFF.

This clonotype turned up a few times. J is TRBJ2-1 and V is TRBV10-2; a possible D gene is TRBD1 (6 bases). The germline gives CDR1 WSHSY, CDR2 SAAADI. V lost 8 bases to trimming and J lost 9 bases, with 23 bases between them. This CDR3 has 15 residues. The CDR3 nucleotides read TGCGCCAGCGGGTGGGACATGGGCTTTGGCGGTGAGCAGTTCTTC. Protein product: CASGWDMGFGGEQFF.

This chain joins TRBV5-8 and TRBJ2-2, with unresolved D. The CDR3 is 17 amino acids. Trimming left V 0 bases short and J 1 base short, with 13 bases between. CDR1 SGHTS and CDR2 YDEGEE come from the germline V gene. CDR3 residues: CASSLAPPAGNTGELFF. As DNA, the CDR3 is TGTGCCAGCAGCTTGGCGCCTCCCGCCGGGAACACCGGGGAGCTGTTTTTT.

This clonotype was seen more than once but under ten times. The gene calls are TRBV5-5 and TRBJ2-7; 8 bases agree with TRBD1. The CDR3 contains 14 residues. V was pared by 4 bases and J by 6 bases, with 9 bases of the junction left unmatched. Germline-derived CDR1 and CDR2 are SGHKS and YYEKEE (reference sequence). The CDR3 is CASSSRGQAVEQYV. The DNA of the CDR3 is TGTGCCAGCAGCAGTAGGGGACAGGCGGTCGAGCAGTACGTC.

This chain uses TRBV7-8 with TRBJ2-7; 8 bases line up with TRBD1. The CDR3 spans 15 residues. Trimming cost V 0 bases and J 5 bases; bases outside gene matches: 6. Per the germline V gene, CDR1 is SGHVS and CDR2 is FQNEAQ. The CDR3 sequence is CASSLAQGAIDEQYV. As DNA, the CDR3 is TGTGCCAGCAGCTTAGCTCAGGGGGCAATAGACGAGCAGTACGTC.

This clonotype has a count of ten or more. V usage is TRBV12-3 or TRBV12-4 and J usage is TRBJ2-1; 11 bases agree with TRBD2. J lost 4 bases, V lost 3 bases, and 11 bases had no gene match. The CDR3 is 18 amino acids. CDR3 sequence (DNA): TGTGCCAGCAGTTTGGAGGCCGGGCTAGCGGGGGGATACAATGAGCAGTTCTTC. Translation: CASSLEAGLAGGYNEQFF.

The V and J genes are TRBV6-5 and TRBJ2-1, with D possibly TRBD2 on 6 matching bases. Germline V gene sequence: CDR1 MNHEY, CDR2 SVGAGI. V dropped 0 bases and J dropped 5 bases, with 8 bases sitting between them. The CDR3 contains 14 residues. This chain's CDR3 is CASSYSVADNEQFF. The CDR3, as DNA: TGTGCCAGCAGTTACTCAGTAGCGGACAATGAGCAGTTCTTC.

This clonotype was counted only a few times. This chain links TRBV27 with TRBJ2-1, with TRBD1 matching over 8 bases. The V segment lost 7 bases and the J segment 4 bases; nucleotides outside the gene matches: 9. Germline loops: CDR1 MNHEY, CDR2 SMNVEV (reference sequence). The CDR3 totals 15 residues. The CDR3 nucleotides are TGTGCCAGCAAAGGGGGCGGACAGGGATACAATGAGCAGTTCTTC. Its protein product is CASKGGGQGYNEQFF.

This clonotype occurred a few times. The chain joins TRBV6-5 to TRBJ1-2; possible D gene TRBD1, 5 bases. Germline V CDR1 and CDR2: MNHEY, SVGAGI. V dropped 0 bases and J dropped 7 bases, with 9 bases sitting between them. CDR3 length: 13 amino acids. CDR3 sequence reads: CASSYSAGFGYTF. In DNA, the CDR3 is TGTGCCAGCAGTTACTCTGCAGGGTTTGGCTACACCTTC.

In its sample, this clonotype was seen a few times. The chain employs TRBV28 and TRBJ2-7; tentative D call: TRBD2 (5 bases). The CDR3 is 12 amino acids. V lost 8 bases and J 0 bases, leaving 8 bases between the germline ends. The germline V gene encodes CDR1 MDHEN and CDR2 SYDVKM. The DNA of the CDR3 is TGTGCCAGCCGGGGTCTCTCCTACGAGCAGTACTTC. It yields the protein CASRGLSYEQYF.